The 3 T cell receptor beta chains listed next were all sequenced from one sample in a study of blood T cells in healthy people across ages. For the second PCR, which ran for 7 to 11 cycles, a sample-barcoded 5' primer and a J-beta primer mix were used. TCRdb re-analysed the 5' RACE reads in MiXCR, keeping a single row per CDR3 protein. The data show approximately 1,700,000 distinct CDR3 sequences, about 39% seen once. Sequenced: blood. The receptors here all came from a human donor in good health.

This clonotype was counted a few times. V gene TRBV29-1 combines with J gene TRBJ1-2, with a tentative D call TRBD1 (5 bases). The CDR3 totals 10 residues. V was shortened by 3 bases and J by 9 bases, with 8 bases between the two germline ends. Germline V gives CDR1 SQVTM, CDR2 ANQGSEA. CDR3 bases: TGCAGCGTTGAGGCAGGGAGCTACACCTTC. This codes for CSVEAGSYTF.

This chain uses TRBV12-3 or TRBV12-4 with TRBJ2-1, with TRBD2 as a possible D gene (5 bases). The V and J ends lost 1 base and 9 bases respectively, with 13 bases between them. The CDR3 runs 14 residues. The CDR3 DNA is TGTGCCAGCAGTTTAGAGGTATTGGGGAGTGAGCAGTTCTTC. Translated: CASSLEVLGSEQFF.

A few counts support this clonotype. This sequence joins TRBV5-1 and TRBJ2-7, with a tentative D call TRBD1 (6 bases). Germline CDR1 is SGHRS and CDR2 is YFSETQ. The V and J ends lost 1 base and 3 bases respectively, with 17 bases between them. CDR3 length: 16 residues. CDR3 sequence: CASSLTRQASSYEQYF. The CDR3 nucleotides read TGCGCCAGCAGCTTGACCAGACAGGCAAGTAGCTACGAGCAGTACTTC.